This entry concerns a single T cell receptor (beta chain). V gave up 3 bases and J gave up 3 bases; unmatched junction bases: 10. Germline loops: CDR1 KGHSH, CDR2 LQKENI. The CDR3 is made up of 16 amino acids. The data were taken from a study of blood T cell repertoires in COVID-19. Study-level information: Spain, Italy and the United States supplied samples that represented acute and convalescent COVID-19. T cells, B-cell-depleted T cells, or PBMCs supplied cDNA or gDNA.

Using immunoSEQ multiplex PCR, the repertoire was profiled, and TCRdb retains in-frame clones only, with some absent. Of around 190,000 clones in the sample, around three quarters were seen once. This sequence originates from a man in his sixties or seventies with active or convalescent COVID-19. Sequencing was performed on peripheral blood. The chain is built from TRBV18 and TRBJ1-1; 7 bases are a match to TRBD1. The CDR3 sequence: CASSPAIDREHTEAFF. CDR3 coding DNA: TGTGCCAGCTCACCGGCCATCGACAGGGAACACACTGAAGCTTTCTTT.